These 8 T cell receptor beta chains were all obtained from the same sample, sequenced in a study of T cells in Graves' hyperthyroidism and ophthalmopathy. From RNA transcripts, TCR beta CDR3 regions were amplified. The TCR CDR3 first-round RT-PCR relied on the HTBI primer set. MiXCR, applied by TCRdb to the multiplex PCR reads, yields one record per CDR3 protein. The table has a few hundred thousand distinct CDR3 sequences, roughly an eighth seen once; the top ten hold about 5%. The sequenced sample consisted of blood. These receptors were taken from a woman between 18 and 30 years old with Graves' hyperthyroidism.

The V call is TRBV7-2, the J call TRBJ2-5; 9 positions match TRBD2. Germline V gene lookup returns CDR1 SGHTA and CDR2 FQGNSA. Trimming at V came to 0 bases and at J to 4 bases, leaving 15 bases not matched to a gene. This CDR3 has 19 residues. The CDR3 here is CASSLAPFLAGGPSETQYF. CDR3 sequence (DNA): TGTGCCAGCAGCTTAGCGCCTTTTTTGGCGGGAGGGCCCTCAGAGACCCAGTACTTC.

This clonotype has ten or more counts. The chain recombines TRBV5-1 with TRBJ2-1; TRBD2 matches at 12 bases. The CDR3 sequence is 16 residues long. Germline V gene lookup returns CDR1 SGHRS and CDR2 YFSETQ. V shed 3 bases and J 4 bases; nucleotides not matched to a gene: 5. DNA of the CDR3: TGCGCCAGCAGCTCGGGACTAGCGGGCTATTACAATGAGCAGTTCTTC. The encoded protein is CASSSGLAGYYNEQFF.

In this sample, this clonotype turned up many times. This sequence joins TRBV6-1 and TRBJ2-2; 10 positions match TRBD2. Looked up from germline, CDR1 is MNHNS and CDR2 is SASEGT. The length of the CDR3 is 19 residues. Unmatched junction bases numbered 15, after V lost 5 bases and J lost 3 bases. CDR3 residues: CASSYPEQREGRHTGELFF. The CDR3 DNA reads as TGTGCCAGCAGTTATCCGGAACAGCGGGAGGGACGGCACACCGGGGAGCTGTTTTTT.

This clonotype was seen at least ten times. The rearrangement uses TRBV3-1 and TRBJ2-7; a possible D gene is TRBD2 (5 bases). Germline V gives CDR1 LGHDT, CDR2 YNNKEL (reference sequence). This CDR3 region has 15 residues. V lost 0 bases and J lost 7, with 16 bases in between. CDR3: CASSQELARRGEQYF. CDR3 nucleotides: TGTGCCAGCAGCCAAGAGTTGGCCAGGAGAGGGGAGCAGTACTTC.

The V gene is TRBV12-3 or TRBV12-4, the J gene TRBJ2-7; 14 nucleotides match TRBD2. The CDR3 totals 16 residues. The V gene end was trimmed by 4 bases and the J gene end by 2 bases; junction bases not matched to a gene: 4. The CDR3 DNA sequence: TGTGCCAGCAGTTGGGGGACTAGCGGGAGCCCCTACGAGCAGTACTTC. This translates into CASSWGTSGSPYEQYF.

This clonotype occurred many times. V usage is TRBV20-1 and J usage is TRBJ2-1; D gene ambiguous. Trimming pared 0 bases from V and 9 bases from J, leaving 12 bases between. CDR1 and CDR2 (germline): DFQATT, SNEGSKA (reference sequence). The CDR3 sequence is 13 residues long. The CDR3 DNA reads TGCAGTGCTAGAGATCCTTCGGTAGGTGAGCAGTTCTTC. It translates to CSARDPSVGEQFF.

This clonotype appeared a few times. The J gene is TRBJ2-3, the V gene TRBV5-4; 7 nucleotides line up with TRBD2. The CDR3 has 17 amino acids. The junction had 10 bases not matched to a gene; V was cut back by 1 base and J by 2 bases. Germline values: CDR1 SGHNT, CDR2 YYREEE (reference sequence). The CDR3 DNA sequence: TGTGCCAGCAGCTTGTACGGGGCGGGAGCCTCCACAGATACGCAGTATTTT. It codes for CASSLYGAGASTDTQYF.

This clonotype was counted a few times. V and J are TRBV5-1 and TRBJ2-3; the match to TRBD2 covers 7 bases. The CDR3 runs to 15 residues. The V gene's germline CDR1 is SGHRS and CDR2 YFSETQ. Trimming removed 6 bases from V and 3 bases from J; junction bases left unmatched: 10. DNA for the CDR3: TGCGCCAGCACAAAAAGCGGGATGGGGACAGATACGCAGTATTTT. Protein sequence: CASTKSGMGTDTQYF.